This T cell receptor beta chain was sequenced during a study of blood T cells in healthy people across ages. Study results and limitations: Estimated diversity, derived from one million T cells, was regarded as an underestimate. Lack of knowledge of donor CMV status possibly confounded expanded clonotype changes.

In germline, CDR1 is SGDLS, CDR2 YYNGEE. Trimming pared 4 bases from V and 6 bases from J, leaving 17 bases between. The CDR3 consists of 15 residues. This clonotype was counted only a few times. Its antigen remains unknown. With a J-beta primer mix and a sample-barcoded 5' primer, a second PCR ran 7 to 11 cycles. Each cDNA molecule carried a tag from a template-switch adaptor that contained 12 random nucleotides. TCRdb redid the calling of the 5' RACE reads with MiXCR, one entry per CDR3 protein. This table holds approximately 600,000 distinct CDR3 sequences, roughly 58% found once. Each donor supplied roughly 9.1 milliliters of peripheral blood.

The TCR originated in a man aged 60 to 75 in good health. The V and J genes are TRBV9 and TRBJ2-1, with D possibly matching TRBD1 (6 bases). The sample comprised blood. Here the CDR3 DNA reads TGTGCCAGCAGCCCCAGGGGTCGGGGAATCAATGAGCAGTTCTTC. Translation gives CASSPRGRGINEQFF.